This section outlines one TCR beta chain sequence together with its context. Its antigen is undetermined. Every isolated RNA sample was fully reverse transcribed, so sequencing captured expressed TCRB transcripts. Clones were sequenced by immunoSEQ multiplex PCR, and TCRdb holds only the in-frame ones, with some missing. The profile shows around 500,000 clones, approximately 30% of them singletons. The data were taken from a study of beta chain features in type 1 diabetes. The study, taken as a whole, reports: The question left open here concerned HLA type influencing TCRB rearrangement. Shorter TCRB CDR3s, moderately but significantly so, were found in Type 1 diabetes patients in all four CD4+ subsets. Reduced insertions and increased deletions marked VDJ junctions in type 1 diabetes patients.

The origin of this receptor is a young man in good health. Source material: naive CD4+ T cells from blood.

Here the CDR3 DNA reads TGTGCCAGCAGCGTAGACCCGGGGGGCCGGGGCTACACCTTC. This codes for CASSVDPGGRGYTF. The chain employs TRBV9 and TRBJ1-2, with a weak D call TRBD1 (6 bases). Per germline, CDR1 SGDLS and CDR2 YYNGEE. The V end was cut by 0 bases, the J end by 8 bases, with 14 bases between. This CDR3 has 14 amino acids.